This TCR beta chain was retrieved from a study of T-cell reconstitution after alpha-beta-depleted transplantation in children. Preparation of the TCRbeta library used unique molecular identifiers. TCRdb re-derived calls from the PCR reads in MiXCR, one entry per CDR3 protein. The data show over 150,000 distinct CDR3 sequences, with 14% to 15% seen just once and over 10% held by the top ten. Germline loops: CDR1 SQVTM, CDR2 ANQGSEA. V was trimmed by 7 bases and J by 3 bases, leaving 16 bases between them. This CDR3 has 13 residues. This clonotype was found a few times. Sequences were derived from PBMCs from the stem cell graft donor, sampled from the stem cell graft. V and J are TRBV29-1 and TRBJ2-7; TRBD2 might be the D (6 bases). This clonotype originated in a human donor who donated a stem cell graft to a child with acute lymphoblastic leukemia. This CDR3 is CSAVAGSRYEQYF. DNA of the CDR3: TGCAGCGCTGTCGCCGGGAGCCGCTACGAGCAGTACTTC.